Following are 15 T cell receptor beta chains from one sample sequenced in a study of T cell repertoires in cytomegalovirus infection. In TCRdb, the reads were re-called with MiXCR into one record per CDR3 protein. The sample carries approximately 160,000 distinct CDR3 sequences, 15% to 20% recorded once. Material: CD8+ T cells from PBMCs. These receptor sequences come from a human donor in good health (CMV status not recorded). Some clones in this sample may be carry-over from other donors' samples.

At least ten counts were recorded for this clonotype. This chain uses TRBV7-2 with TRBJ2-7; no clear D. Germline CDR1 SGHTA, CDR2 FQGNSA. This CDR3 is 15 amino acids long. The V end was cut by 1 base, the J end by 2 bases, with 12 bases between. CDR3 coding DNA: TGTGCCAGCAGCTTAGATCGTGGGAACCCCTACGAGCAGTACTTC. It is translated as CASSLDRGNPYEQYF.

The genes are TRBV6-2 or TRBV6-3 and TRBJ2-2; perhaps TRBD2 as D (6 bases). The CDR3 consists of 16 residues. The germline CDR1 and CDR2 sequences are MNHEY and SVGEGT. Trimming removed 5 bases at V and 5 bases at J, with 18 bases between. The CDR3 region has the DNA TGTGCCAGCAGTCCGGCATCCGGGGGAACGACCGGGGAGCTGTTTTTT. Encoded protein: CASSPASGGTTGELFF.

The rearrangement joins TRBV12-3 or TRBV12-4 to TRBJ2-7; 12 bases line up with TRBD1. CDR3 length: 15 residues. V lost 4 bases and J lost 7; bases outside the gene matches: 8. Here the CDR3 DNA reads TGTGCCAGCAGTTCCTCGGGACAGGGGGCTTGGGAGCAGTACTTC. Translation gives CASSSSGQGAWEQYF.

This clonotype was observed a few times. The chain joins TRBV7-8 to TRBJ2-7; the D is unclear. The CDR3 has 15 amino acids. Germline V gene data show CDR1 as SGHVS and CDR2 as FQNEAQ. V was shortened by 2 bases and J by 0 bases, with 11 bases between the two germline ends. Here the CDR3 DNA reads TGTGCCAGCAGCTTAAACGCCCTAGTCTCCTACGAGCAGTACTTC. Protein product: CASSLNALVSYEQYF.

A few counts support this clonotype. The chain employs TRBV6-2 or TRBV6-3 and TRBJ1-5, with 8 positions matching TRBD1. In germline, CDR1 is MNHEY, CDR2 SVGEGT. This CDR3 spans 14 amino acids. V gave up 8 bases and J gave up 7 bases; unmatched junction bases: 10. For the CDR3, the DNA is TGTGCCAGCTACGGACAGGGATATGACCAGCCCCAGCATTTT. This codes for CASYGQGYDQPQHF.

CDR3 coding DNA: TGTGCCAGCAAGGAGCGGGAGGGATCCTACGAGCAGTACTTC. Translating gives CASKEREGSYEQYF. The rearrangement links TRBV6-6 to TRBJ2-7; TRBD2 matches at 10 bases. The V gene end was trimmed by 7 bases and the J gene end by 1 base; junction bases not matched to a gene: 4. CDR1 is MNHNY and CDR2 is SVGAGI in the germline V gene (reference sequence). The CDR3 spans 14 residues.

This clonotype was observed a single time. This chain links TRBV4-3 with TRBJ1-5; D not certain. The germline gives CDR1 LGHNA, CDR2 YSLEER. Trimming cost V 0 bases and J 6 bases, with 12 bases left between them. The CDR3 is made up of 15 amino acids. CDR3 DNA: TGCGCCAGCAGCCAAGAGCTCGACCCTCGTCAGCCCCAGCATTTT. Its translation is CASSQELDPRQPQHF.

The genes are TRBV28 and TRBJ2-1; perhaps TRBD1 as D (6 bases). Germline values: CDR1 MDHEN, CDR2 SYDVKM. Trimming cost V 2 bases and J 12 bases, with 20 bases left between them. The CDR3 runs 15 residues. In DNA form, the CDR3 reads TGTGCCAGCAGTTTAATGGCAGGGGCTCCCCAGGGGCAGTTCTTC. This codes for CASSLMAGAPQGQFF.

This clonotype was recorded only once. V and J are TRBV29-1 and TRBJ2-1; 8 bases fit TRBD2. The V gene's germline CDR1 is SQVTM and CDR2 ANQGSEA. J was trimmed by 0 bases and V by 1 base; bases with no gene match: 5. This CDR3 comprises 16 residues. This CDR3 is CSVEGGGGFSYNEQFF. The CDR3 nucleotides are TGCAGCGTTGAAGGGGGCGGGGGGTTCTCCTACAATGAGCAGTTCTTC.

This clonotype has only a few counts. The V and J genes are TRBV7-6 and TRBJ2-5; 9 bases align to TRBD2. The CDR3 runs to 14 residues. The J segment lost 4 bases and the V segment lost 5 bases, leaving 5 bases of the junction unmatched. The germline CDR1 and CDR2 sequences are SGHVS and FNYEAQ. For the CDR3, the DNA is TGTGCCAGCAGCCGCGGCGGGAGGGGAGAGACCCAGTACTTC. Amino acids: CASSRGGRGETQYF.

The V and J genes are TRBV7-2 and TRBJ2-1; tentatively, D is TRBD1 or TRBD2 (5 bases each). This CDR3 has 15 amino acids. Germline V gene lookup returns CDR1 SGHTA and CDR2 FQGNSA. Trimming shortened V by 0 bases and J by 6 bases, and 12 bases separated the two germline ends. CDR3 coding DNA: TGTGCCAGCAGCTTAGCGAGGGGTCCCCGCAATGAGCAGTTCTTC. This encodes CASSLARGPRNEQFF.

The chain combines TRBV5-5 with TRBJ1-3; D call uncertain. The ends were cut back, 0 bases at V and 1 base at J, with 17 bases in the middle. The length of the CDR3 is 18 residues. Germline V gives CDR1 SGHKS, CDR2 YYEKEE (reference sequence). As DNA, the CDR3 is TGTGCCAGCAGCTTGGTACGTGATCAGAACCGATCTGGAAACACCATATATTTT. Protein sequence: CASSLVRDQNRSGNTIYF.

In this sample, this clonotype turned up a few times. The V call is TRBV20-1, the J call TRBJ2-1; 7 positions match TRBD1. The CDR3 is 14 amino acids. CDR1 is DFQATT and CDR2 is SNEGSKA in the germline V gene (reference sequence). With 4 bases clipped from V and 5 bases from J, the junction kept 8 bases outside the gene matches. CDR3 DNA: TGCAGTGCTAAGGACAGGTCCCTTCACAATGAGCAGTTCTTC. Protein: CSAKDRSLHNEQFF.

This clonotype turned up a few times. The chain recombines TRBV6-1 with TRBJ2-3, with TRBD1 matching 7 bases. The germline gives CDR1 MNHNS, CDR2 SASEGT. This CDR3 has 18 amino acids. V lost 6 bases, J lost 2 bases, and 17 bases stayed unmatched. The CDR3 nucleotides are TGTGCCAGCAGACCCTCATTCTTACAGGGGACCCACACAGATACGCAGTATTTT. Protein sequence: CASRPSFLQGTHTDTQYF.

This clonotype was recorded a few times. V is TRBV29-1 and J is TRBJ2-1, with D possibly TRBD2 on 5 matching bases. CDR3 length: 13 residues. The germline CDR1 and CDR2 sequences are SQVTM and ANQGSEA. With 7 bases removed from V and 8 bases from J, the gap between germline ends came to 18 bases. CDR3 sequence reads: CSARAASTDEQFF. DNA of the CDR3: TGCAGCGCCCGAGCGGCTAGCACGGATGAGCAGTTCTTC.